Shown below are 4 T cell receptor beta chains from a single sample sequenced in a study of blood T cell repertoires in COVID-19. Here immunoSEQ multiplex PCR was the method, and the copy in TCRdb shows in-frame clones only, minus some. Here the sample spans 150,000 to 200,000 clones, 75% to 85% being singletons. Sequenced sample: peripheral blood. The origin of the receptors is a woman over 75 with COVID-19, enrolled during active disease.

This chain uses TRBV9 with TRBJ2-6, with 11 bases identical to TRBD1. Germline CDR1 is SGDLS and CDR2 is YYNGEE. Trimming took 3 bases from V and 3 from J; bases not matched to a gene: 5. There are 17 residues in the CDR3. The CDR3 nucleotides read TGTGCCAGCAGCGGCGGGACAGGGGGAGTTGGGGCCAACGTCCTGACTTTC. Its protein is CASSGGTGGVGANVLTF.

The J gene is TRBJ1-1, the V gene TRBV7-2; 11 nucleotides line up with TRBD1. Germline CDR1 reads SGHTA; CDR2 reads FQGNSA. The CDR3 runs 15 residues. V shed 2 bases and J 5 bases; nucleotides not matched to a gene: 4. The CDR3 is CASSLWGTGGTEAFF. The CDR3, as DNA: TGTGCCAGCAGCTTATGGGGGACAGGGGGGACTGAAGCTTTCTTT.

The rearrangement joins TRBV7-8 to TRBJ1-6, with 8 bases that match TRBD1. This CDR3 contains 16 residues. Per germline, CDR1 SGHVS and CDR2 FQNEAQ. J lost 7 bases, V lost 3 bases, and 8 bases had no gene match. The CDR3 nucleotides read TGTGCCAGCAGCTTCGTGGCAGGGGGCCGGAATTCACCCCTCCACTTT. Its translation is CASSFVAGGRNSPLHF.

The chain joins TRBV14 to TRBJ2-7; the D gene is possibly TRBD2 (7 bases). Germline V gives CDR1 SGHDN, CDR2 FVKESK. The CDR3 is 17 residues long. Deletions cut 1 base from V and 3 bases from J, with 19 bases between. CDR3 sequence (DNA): TGTGCCAGCAGCCAAGGCGGGAGCGGGGACAAACGCTACGAGCAGTACTTC. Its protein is CASSQGGSGDKRYEQYF.